This T cell receptor beta chain was documented in a study of immune cell composition in non-small cell lung cancer listed by TCRdb under 2017. Broadly, across the study: Histologic subtype was assigned using H&E plus p63, CK5, Napsin A and TTF-1 immunohistochemistry, mainly lung adenocarcinoma or squamous cell carcinoma. TCR-beta sequencing from Adaptive Biotechnologies was done on approximately 35 paired sets of NSCLC tumour and non-adjacent lung specimens and on roughly 24 tumour-only specimens. Supplementary cohort #1, roughly nine lung adenocarcinoma cases, had paired tumour/lung TCR-beta sequencing and TIL populations generated to assess tumour reactivity. The subtype comparisons left out a handful of tumour specimens with TCR-beta data because those specimens were rare histological subtypes.

Genomic DNA was extracted with the QIAamp DNA kit from frozen aliquots of unsorted single-cell suspensions. Surgically resected non-small cell lung cancer tissue was used for the tumour samples. Tissues arrived within 2 hours of resection and were immediately processed into single-cell suspensions. Tissue was broken up mechanically, digested enzymatically with DNase I, collagenase I and hyaluronidase for 30 minutes at 37 degrees C, and then filtered and RBC-lysed. A two-step multiplex PCR amplified TCR-beta CDR3 regions from genomic DNA, and the second step of the PCR added Illumina-compatible adaptors. TCR-beta immunosequencing was performed on an Illumina platform as a commercial immunoSEQ service. As for the original processing: Repertoires were described by productive clonality and by Top 10 Clones, which is the percentage of T-cell templates coming from the ten most frequent sequences. Productive clonality had a range of 0 to 1, where 1 means a monoclonal population. Using log10 scatter plots, tumour-associated clones were identified as sequences that made up at least 0.1% of tumour T-cell templates yet were absent from the matched non-adjacent lung. Two-group comparisons used Student's t-tests, stages used ANOVA, and relationships used linear regression, analysed in GraphPad Prism7 and R. TCRdb stores this immuneACCESS table with in-frame sequences only. Part of the clones is absent; in the studies checked, under half of the shortfall reflects unresolved V genes, and no reason is known for the rest. V, J and clone size were drawn from that table, and D and trimming were deduced from the DNA. The sample table lists 10,000 or so clones, roughly 80% of them with a count of one. The ten largest clones capture about 9.4% of the sample.

Broad study findings and their caveats: Nearly half of NSCLC cases had tumour-associated clones >0.5%, with around 74% of squamous carcinomas showing such clones compared with more than 25% of adenocarcinomas. Only around ten cases were included in the reactivity cohort, and sequence sharing between tumour-reactive clones and the dominant in vivo tumour-associated clones was not shown. Across around 10 adenocarcinoma cases, the maximal tumour-associated clone frequency showed a strong correlation with TIL tumour reactivity, but overall clonality showed no such correlation. Smoking pack-years did not significantly correlate with tumour TCR-beta clonality. Significantly higher Top 10 clone scores and productive clonality were observed in lung squamous cell carcinoma than in lung adenocarcinoma tumours.

Comment on this clone: Which antigen it targets is not known. The input lacks base qualities; no much larger clone sits a single base away.

The junction shows trimming of 4 bases on V and 0 bases on J, plus 7 bases between the germline ends. Inclusive of the bounding cysteine and phenylalanine, the CDR3 is 14 residues long. CDR3 DNA is the only sequence kept; it has 42 bases, read in frame from the first base. The germline V gene (reference sequence) supplies CDR1 LNHDA and CDR2 SQIVND. The sequence derives from a human donor with non-small cell lung cancer. The chain links TRBV19 with TRBJ1-5, with no confident D gene call. Material for sequencing was lung tumor tissue. CDR3 sequence: CASSKGDSNQPQHF. In nucleotide form, the sequence is TGTGCCAGTAGTAAAGGTGATAGCAATCAGCCCCAGCATTTT.